This T cell receptor beta chain was observed in a study of beta chain features in type 1 diabetes. Broader study findings: Patients' naive, central memory and regulatory TCRB repertoires appeared more alike than those of healthy donors. Short templates might get an advantage during PCR, and this would be equal in patients and controls.

Reverse transcribing all isolated RNA meant expressed TCRB transcripts were sequenced. Deep immunoSEQ sequencing covered naive, central memory and regulatory T cell samples. TCRdb's copy holds only in-frame clones and misses some; the assay was immunoSEQ multiplex PCR. The sample holds about 370,000 clones; approximately 15% are singletons and the top ten take about 0.019%. The purity of all sorted populations exceeded 98%. This clone was counted between two and nine times. Its antigen is not identified. This CDR3 has 13 residues. V lost 8 bases and J lost 5, with 13 bases in between. Germline V lookup: CDR1 LNHDA, CDR2 SQIVND (reference sequence).

V gene TRBV19 combines with J gene TRBJ2-1; a weak D match, TRBD2 (6 bases). The TCR was taken from a woman younger than 30 in good health. Source material: naive CD4+ T cells from blood. DNA for the CDR3: TGTGCCAGTCAAAGGGGACTTAACAATGAGCAGTTCTTC. Translating gives CASQRGLNNEQFF.